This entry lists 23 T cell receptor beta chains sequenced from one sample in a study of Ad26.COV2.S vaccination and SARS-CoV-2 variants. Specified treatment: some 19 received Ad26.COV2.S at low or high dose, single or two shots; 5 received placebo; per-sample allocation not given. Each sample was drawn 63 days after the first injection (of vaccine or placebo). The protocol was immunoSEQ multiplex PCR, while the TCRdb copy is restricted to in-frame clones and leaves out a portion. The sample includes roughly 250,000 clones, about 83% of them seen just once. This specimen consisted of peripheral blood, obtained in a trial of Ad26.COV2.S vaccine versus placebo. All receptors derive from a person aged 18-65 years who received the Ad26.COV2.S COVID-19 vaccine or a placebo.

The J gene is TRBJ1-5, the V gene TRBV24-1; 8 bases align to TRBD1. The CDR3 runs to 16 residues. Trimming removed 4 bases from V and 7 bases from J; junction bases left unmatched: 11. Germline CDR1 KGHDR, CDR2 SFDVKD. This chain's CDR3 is CATSEAGQGGRQPQHF. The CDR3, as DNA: TGTGCCACCAGTGAGGCCGGACAGGGAGGTAGGCAGCCCCAGCATTTT.

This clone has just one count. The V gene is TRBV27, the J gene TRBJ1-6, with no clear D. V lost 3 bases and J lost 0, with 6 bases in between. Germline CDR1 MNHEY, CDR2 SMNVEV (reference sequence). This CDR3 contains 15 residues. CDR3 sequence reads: CASSFASSYNSPLHF. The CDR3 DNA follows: TGTGCCAGCAGTTTCGCGAGCTCCTATAATTCACCCCTCCACTTT.

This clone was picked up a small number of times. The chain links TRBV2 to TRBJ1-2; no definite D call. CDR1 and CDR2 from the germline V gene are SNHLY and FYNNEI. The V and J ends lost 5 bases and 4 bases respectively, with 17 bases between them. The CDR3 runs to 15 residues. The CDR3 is CASSLRAADLYGYTF. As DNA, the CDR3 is TGTGCCAGCAGTCTGAGGGCAGCCGACCTCTATGGCTACACCTTC.

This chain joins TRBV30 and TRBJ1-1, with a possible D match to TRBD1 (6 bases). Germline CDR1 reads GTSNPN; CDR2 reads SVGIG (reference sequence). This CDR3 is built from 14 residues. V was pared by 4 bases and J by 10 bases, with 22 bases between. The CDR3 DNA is TGTGCCTGGATCCTGACAGGACTCATCAGTAGAGCTTTCTTT. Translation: CAWILTGLISRAFF.

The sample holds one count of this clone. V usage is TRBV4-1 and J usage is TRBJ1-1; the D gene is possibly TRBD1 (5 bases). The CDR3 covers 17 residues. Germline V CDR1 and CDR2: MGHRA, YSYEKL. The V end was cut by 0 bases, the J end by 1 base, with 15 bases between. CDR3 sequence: CASSQEGRGAQNTEAFF. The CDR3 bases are TGCGCCAGCAGCCAAGAGGGTCGGGGCGCCCAGAACACTGAAGCTTTCTTT.

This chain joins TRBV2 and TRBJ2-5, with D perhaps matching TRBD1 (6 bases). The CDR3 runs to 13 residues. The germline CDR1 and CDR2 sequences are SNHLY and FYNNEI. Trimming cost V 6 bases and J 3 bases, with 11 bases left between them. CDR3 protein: CASRTGNKETQYF. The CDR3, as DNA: TGTGCCAGCAGAACAGGGAATAAAGAGACCCAGTACTTC.

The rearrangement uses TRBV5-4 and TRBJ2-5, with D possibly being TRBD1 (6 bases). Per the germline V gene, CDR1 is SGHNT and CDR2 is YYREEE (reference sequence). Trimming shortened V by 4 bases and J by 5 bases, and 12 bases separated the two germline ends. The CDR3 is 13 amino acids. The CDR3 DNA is TGTGCCAGCAGCCCGGGGACAATGGAGACCCAGTACTTC. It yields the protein CASSPGTMETQYF.

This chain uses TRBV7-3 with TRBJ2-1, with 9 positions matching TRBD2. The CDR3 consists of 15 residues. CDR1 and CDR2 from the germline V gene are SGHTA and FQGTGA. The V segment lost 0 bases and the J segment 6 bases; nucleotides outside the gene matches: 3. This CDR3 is CASSLTPSGANEQFF. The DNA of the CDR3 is TGTGCCAGCAGCTTAACCCCTAGCGGGGCCAATGAGCAGTTCTTC.

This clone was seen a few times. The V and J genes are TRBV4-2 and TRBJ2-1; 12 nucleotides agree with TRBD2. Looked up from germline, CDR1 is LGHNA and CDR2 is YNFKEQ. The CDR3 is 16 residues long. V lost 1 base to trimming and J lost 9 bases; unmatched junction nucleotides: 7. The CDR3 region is CASSQVTSGGKGEQFF. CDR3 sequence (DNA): TGTGCCAGCAGCCAAGTAACTAGCGGGGGGAAGGGTGAGCAGTTCTTC.

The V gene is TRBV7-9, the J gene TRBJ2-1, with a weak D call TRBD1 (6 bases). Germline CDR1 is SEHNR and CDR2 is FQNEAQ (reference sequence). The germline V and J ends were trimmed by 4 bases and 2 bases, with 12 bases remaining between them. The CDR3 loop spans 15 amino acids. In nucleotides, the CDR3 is TGTGCCAGCAGCTCCCTGACAGGACCCTACAATGAGCAGTTCTTC. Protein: CASSSLTGPYNEQFF.

CDR3 bases: TGCGCCAGCAGCCTACAGACAGGGACTGTATATACGCAGTATTTT. The encoded protein is CASSLQTGTVYTQYF. The rearrangement links TRBV4-1 to TRBJ2-3, with D possibly matching TRBD1 (7 bases). Trimming took off 4 bases at V and 7 bases at J, with 18 bases between the two ends. Germline-derived CDR1 and CDR2 are MGHRA and YSYEKL. The CDR3 totals 15 residues.

For the CDR3, the DNA is TGTGCCAGCAAAAGGACTAGCGGGAGGGCCGGGACCAAAAACATTCAGTACTTC. As protein: CASKRTSGRAGTKNIQYF. The gene calls are TRBV6-4 and TRBJ2-4; 15 nucleotides agree with TRBD2. V lost 7 bases, J lost 2 bases, and 9 bases stayed unmatched. This CDR3 has 18 amino acids. The germline CDR1 and CDR2 sequences are MRHNA and SNTAGT.

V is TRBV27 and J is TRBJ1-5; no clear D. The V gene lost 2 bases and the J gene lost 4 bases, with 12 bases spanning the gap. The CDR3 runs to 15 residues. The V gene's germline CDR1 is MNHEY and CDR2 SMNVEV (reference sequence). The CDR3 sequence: CASSLEGYLNQPQHF. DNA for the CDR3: TGTGCCAGCAGTTTAGAGGGTTACCTGAATCAGCCCCAGCATTTT.

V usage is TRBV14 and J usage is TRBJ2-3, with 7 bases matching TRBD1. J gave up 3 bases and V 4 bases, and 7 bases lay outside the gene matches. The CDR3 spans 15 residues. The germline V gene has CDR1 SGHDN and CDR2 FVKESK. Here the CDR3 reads CASSPNPGQTDTQYF. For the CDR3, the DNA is TGTGCCAGCAGCCCCAACCCGGGACAGACAGATACGCAGTATTTT.

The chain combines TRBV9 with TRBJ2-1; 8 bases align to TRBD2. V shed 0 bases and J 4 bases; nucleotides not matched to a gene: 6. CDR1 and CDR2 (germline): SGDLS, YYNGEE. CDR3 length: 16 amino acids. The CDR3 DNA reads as TGTGCCAGCAGCGTAGAAGCGGGAGTCTTTTACAATGAGCAGTTCTTC. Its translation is CASSVEAGVFYNEQFF.

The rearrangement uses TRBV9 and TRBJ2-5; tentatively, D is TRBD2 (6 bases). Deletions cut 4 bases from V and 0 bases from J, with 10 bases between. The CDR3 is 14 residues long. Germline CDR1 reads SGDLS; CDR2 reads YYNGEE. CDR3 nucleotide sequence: TGTGCCAGCAGCCCTCGGGGGAACCAAGAGACCCAGTACTTC. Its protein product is CASSPRGNQETQYF.

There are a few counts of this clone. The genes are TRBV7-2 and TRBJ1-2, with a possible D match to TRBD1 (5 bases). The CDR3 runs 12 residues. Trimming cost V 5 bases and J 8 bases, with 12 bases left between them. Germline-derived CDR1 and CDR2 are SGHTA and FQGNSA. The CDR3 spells CASSPDRRGYTF. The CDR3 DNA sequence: TGTGCCAGCAGCCCCGACAGAAGGGGCTACACCTTC.

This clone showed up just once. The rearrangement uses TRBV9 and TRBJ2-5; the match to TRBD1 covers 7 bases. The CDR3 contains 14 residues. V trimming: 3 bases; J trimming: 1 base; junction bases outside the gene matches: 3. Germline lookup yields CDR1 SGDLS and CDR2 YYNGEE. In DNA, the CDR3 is TGTGCCAGCAGCGCCGGGACAGTCCAAGAGACCCAGTACTTC. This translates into CASSAGTVQETQYF.

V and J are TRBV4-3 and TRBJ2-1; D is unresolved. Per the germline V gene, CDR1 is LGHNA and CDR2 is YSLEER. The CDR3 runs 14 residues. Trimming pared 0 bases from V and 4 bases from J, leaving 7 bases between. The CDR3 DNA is TGCGCCAGCAGCCAAGAGACGATGTACAATGAGCAGTTCTTC. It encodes CASSQETMYNEQFF.

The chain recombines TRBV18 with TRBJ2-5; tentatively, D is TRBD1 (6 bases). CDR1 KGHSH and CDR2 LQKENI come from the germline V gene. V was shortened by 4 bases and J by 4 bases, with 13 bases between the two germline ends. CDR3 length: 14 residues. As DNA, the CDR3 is TGTGCCAGCTCACGGGGGCAGGGCCCAGAGACCCAGTACTTC. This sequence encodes CASSRGQGPETQYF.

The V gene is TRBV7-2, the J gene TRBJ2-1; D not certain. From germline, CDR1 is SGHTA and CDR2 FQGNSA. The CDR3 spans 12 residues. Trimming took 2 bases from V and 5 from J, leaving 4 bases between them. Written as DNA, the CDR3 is TGTGCCAGCAGCTTAATCAACAATGAGCAGTTCTTC. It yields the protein CASSLINNEQFF. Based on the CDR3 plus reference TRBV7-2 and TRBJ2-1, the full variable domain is GAGVSQSPSNKVTEKGKDVELRCDPISGHTALYWYRQSLGQGLEFLIYFQGNSAPDKSGLPSDRFSAERTGGSVSTLTIQRTQQEDSAVYLCASSLINNEQFFGPGTRLTVL.

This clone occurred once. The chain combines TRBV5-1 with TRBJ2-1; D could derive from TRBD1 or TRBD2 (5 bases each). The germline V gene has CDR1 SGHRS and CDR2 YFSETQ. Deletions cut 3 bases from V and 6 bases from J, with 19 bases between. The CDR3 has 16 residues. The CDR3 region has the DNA TGCGCCAGCAGCTCCTTGTCGGGGCCAGGCATCAATGAGCAGTTCTTC. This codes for CASSSLSGPGINEQFF.

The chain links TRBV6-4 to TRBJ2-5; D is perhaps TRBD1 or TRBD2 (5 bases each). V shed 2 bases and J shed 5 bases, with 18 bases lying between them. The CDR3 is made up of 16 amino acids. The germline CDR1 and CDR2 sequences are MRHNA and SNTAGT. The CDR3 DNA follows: TGTGCCAGCAGTGACCCGAGGGACCGGGCGAATGAGACCCAGTACTTC. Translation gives CASSDPRDRANETQYF.